The entry below gives a single TCR beta chain sequence along with its context. Its specificity is unknown. This sample was taken from a study of T-cell memory formation after mild COVID-19. CDR1 and CDR2 from the germline V gene are MGHRA and YSYEKL. CDR3 length equals 14 residues. Trimming cost V 4 bases and J 4 bases; bases outside gene matches: 2. General observations from the study: Those CD4+ clones that contracted were mainly in CM and EM (CD8+ ones in EMRA).

TCRdb reprocessed the 5' RACE reads via MiXCR and lists one record per CDR3 protein. The table includes 150,000 to 200,000 distinct CDR3 sequences, 20% to 25% detected once. This TCR was sampled from an adult woman who had mild COVID-19 (a few samples of this study predate the infection). Cell type and time point are not known. The source material was PBMCs or a T cell subset sorted from them (not recorded which). This sequence joins TRBV4-1 and TRBJ1-1; 11 bases agree with TRBD1. The CDR3: CASSRGQGGTEAFF. The CDR3 DNA reads as TGCGCCAGCAGCCGGGGACAGGGGGGCACTGAAGCTTTCTTT.